The 24 T cell receptor beta chains given below trace back to one sample, sequenced in a study of T cell responses to AZD1222 COVID-19 vaccine. Using immunoSEQ multiplex PCR, the repertoire was profiled, and TCRdb retains in-frame clones only, with some absent. The table shows around 35,000 clones, with more than 75% occurring only once. Specimen: peripheral blood, collected 28 days after the second AZD1222 dose. Source of these receptors: an adult who received the AZD1222 COVID-19 vaccine.

The J gene is TRBJ2-3, the V gene TRBV29-1; D is uncertain. The V gene's germline CDR1 is SQVTM and CDR2 ANQGSEA. This CDR3 comprises 10 residues. V lost 4 bases and J 6 bases, leaving 5 bases between the germline ends. The CDR3 coding sequence is TGCAGCGTTGCTTTCGATACGCAGTATTTT. Its protein is CSVAFDTQYF.

This chain links TRBV6-6 with TRBJ2-7, with a tentative D call TRBD1 (6 bases). Germline V gene sequence: CDR1 MNHNY, CDR2 SVGAGI (reference sequence). The CDR3 extends over 13 amino acids. V dropped 7 bases and J dropped 4 bases, with 14 bases sitting between them. The CDR3: CASNDRQGYEQYF. The CDR3 DNA reads as TGTGCCAGCAACGACAGGCAGGGTTACGAGCAGTACTTC.

The V call is TRBV21-1, the J call TRBJ2-7; the table's D call of TRBD1 was not tested on the DNA. TRBV21-1 is designated a pseudogene. The CDR3 is 13 residues long. The CDR3 is CDSPGTGIDEQYF. In DNA, the CDR3 is TGTGACTCCCCCGGGACAGGGATCGACGAGCAGTACTTC.

The chain links TRBV28 to TRBJ1-2, with TRBD1 as a possible D gene (5 bases). Germline-derived CDR1 and CDR2 are MDHEN and SYDVKM. The CDR3 runs 15 residues. V lost 6 bases and J 4 bases, leaving 18 bases between the germline ends. The CDR3 here is CASRVPGQATYGYTF. CDR3 DNA: TGTGCCAGCAGAGTTCCGGGGCAGGCTACCTATGGCTACACCTTC.

The gene calls are TRBV7-9 and TRBJ2-3, with 7 bases that match TRBD1. Germline V gives CDR1 SEHNR, CDR2 FQNEAQ (reference sequence). The CDR3 is 15 residues long. V gave up 4 bases and J gave up 3 bases; unmatched junction bases: 7. The CDR3 nucleotides are TGTGCCAGCAGCTCCCCGACGACAGGGACAGATACGCAGTATTTT. Its translation is CASSSPTTGTDTQYF.

The genes are TRBV5-4 and TRBJ1-2, with a possible D match to TRBD1 (5 bases). This CDR3 contains 13 residues. The V end lost 4 bases, the J end lost 4 bases, and 11 bases lay between the germline ends. CDR1 SGHNT and CDR2 YYREEE come from the germline V gene (reference sequence). The CDR3 bases are TGTGCCAGCAGCCTGTGGACAACCTATGGCTACACCTTC. This translates into CASSLWTTYGYTF. Based on the CDR3 plus reference TRBV5-4 and TRBJ1-2, the full variable domain is ETGVTQSPTHLIKTRGQQVTLRCSSQSGHNTVSWYQQALGQGPQFIFQYYREEENGRGNFPPRFSGLQFPNYSSELNVNALELDDSALYLCASSLWTTYGYTFGSGTRLTVV.

The chain joins TRBV7-3 to TRBJ2-1; D gene unclear. Germline V lookup: CDR1 SGHTA, CDR2 FQGTGA. V lost 5 bases to trimming and J lost 6 bases, with 17 bases between them. This CDR3 contains 15 residues. CDR3 sequence reads: CASSEGGRIGNEQFF. Here the CDR3 DNA reads TGTGCCAGCAGCGAAGGCGGCAGAATAGGCAATGAGCAGTTCTTC.

This clone was detected once. The J gene is TRBJ2-3, the V gene TRBV7-2, with 9 bases fitting TRBD2. The ends lost 6 bases at V and 6 bases at J; junction bases unmatched: 10. The CDR3 totals 15 residues. Germline-derived CDR1 and CDR2 are SGHTA and FQGNSA. The CDR3 nucleotides read TGTGCCAGCAGAACCGGGACTAGCTCGTCCGATACGCAGTATTTT. Translated: CASRTGTSSSDTQYF.

This chain links TRBV15 with TRBJ1-4, with a possible D match to TRBD1 (6 bases). CDR1 is LNHNV and CDR2 is YYDKDF in the germline V gene (reference sequence). The CDR3 is 16 amino acids. Between the trimmed V and J ends, which lost 1 base and 7 bases, there was a span of 16 bases. CDR3 in amino acids: CATSRGTTGLGEKLFF. The CDR3 nucleotides are TGTGCCACCAGCAGAGGGACCACAGGGTTAGGTGAAAAACTGTTTTTT. The variable domain in full, with the rest retrieved from reference TRBV15 and TRBJ1-4, is DAMVIQNPRYQVTQFGKPVTLSCSQTLNHNVMYWYQQKSSQAPKLLFHYYDKDFNNEADTPDNFQSRRPNTSFCFLDIRSPGLGDTAMYLCATSRGTTGLGEKLFFGSGTQLSVL.

The chain carries TRBV2 and TRBJ2-7; 11 bases line up with TRBD1. This CDR3 comprises 16 residues. Germline loops: CDR1 SNHLY, CDR2 FYNNEI. Trimming cost V 5 bases and J 3 bases; bases outside gene matches: 9. DNA of the CDR3: TGTGCCAGCAGTTACCCGGGACAGGGGGAGCTCTACGAGCAGTACTTC. It encodes CASSYPGQGELYEQYF.

The V and J genes are TRBV18 and TRBJ2-3; D not certain. Germline V gene data show CDR1 as KGHSH and CDR2 as LQKENI. Trimming removed 1 base from V and 0 bases from J, with 11 bases in between. The CDR3 consists of 16 residues. CDR3 in DNA: TGTGCCAGCTCACCACTTCTCAGCGCCAGCACAGATACGCAGTATTTT. It is translated as CASSPLLSASTDTQYF.

The CDR3 sequence: CASSEIAGNTIYF. CDR3 in DNA: TGTGCCAGCAGTGAGATAGCGGGAAACACCATATATTTT. The chain combines TRBV2 with TRBJ1-3; D gene unclear. The ends were cut back, 3 bases at V and 4 bases at J, with 7 bases in the middle. Germline-derived CDR1 and CDR2 are SNHLY and FYNNEI. The CDR3 runs to 13 residues.

The rearrangement links TRBV11-2 to TRBJ2-5; D remains ambiguous. Per the germline V gene, CDR1 is SGHAT and CDR2 is FQNNGV. The length of the CDR3 is 12 residues. With 6 bases removed from V and 5 bases from J, the gap between germline ends came to 10 bases. The CDR3 spells CASSSLSETQYF. Here the CDR3 DNA reads TGTGCCAGCAGTTCCCTGTCGGAGACCCAGTACTTC. Full variable domain (rest looked up from reference TRBV11-2 and TRBJ2-5): EAGVAQSPRYKIIEKRQSVAFWCNPISGHATLYWYQQILGQGPKLLIQFQNNGVVDDSQLPKDRFSAERLKGVDSTLKIQPAKLEDSAVYLCASSSLSETQYFGPGTRLLVL.

The chain is built from TRBV29-1 and TRBJ2-2; 7 positions match TRBD2. Germline loops: CDR1 SQVTM, CDR2 ANQGSEA. The CDR3 consists of 14 residues. V shed 6 bases and J 2 bases; nucleotides not matched to a gene: 6. This CDR3 is CSVGDYLNTGELFF. The DNA for the CDR3 is TGCAGCGTGGGGGACTACCTAAACACCGGGGAGCTGTTTTTT.

The table lists this clone with a few counts. The chain joins TRBV5-1 to TRBJ2-7, with 8 positions matching TRBD2. CDR3 length: 14 residues. V was pared by 1 base and J by 4 bases, with 4 bases of the junction left unmatched. The germline V gene has CDR1 SGHRS and CDR2 YFSETQ. As DNA, the CDR3 is TGCGCCAGCAGCTTGACTAGCGGACCTTACGAGCAGTACTTC. It encodes CASSLTSGPYEQYF. The variable domain in full, with the rest retrieved from reference TRBV5-1 and TRBJ2-7, is KAGVTQTPRYLIKTRGQQVTLSCSPISGHRSVSWYQQTPGQGLQFLFEYFSETQRNKGNFPGRFSGRQFSNSRSEMNVSTLELGDSALYLCASSLTSGPYEQYFGPGTRLTVT.

This clone was seen only a few times. V is TRBV6-5 and J is TRBJ2-3; D unclear. The V gene lost 4 bases and the J gene lost 0 bases, with 11 bases spanning the gap. Germline assignment: CDR1 MNHEY and CDR2 SVGAGI. The CDR3 is 15 residues long. Here the CDR3 DNA reads TGTGCCAGCAGTTCAGACGGGTCTAGCACAGATACGCAGTATTTT. This gives the protein CASSSDGSSTDTQYF.

This clone was picked up one time. The chain carries TRBV7-2 and TRBJ1-5; D is possibly TRBD1 (5 bases). The V and J ends lost 1 base and 1 base respectively, with 8 bases between them. Germline assignment: CDR1 SGHTA and CDR2 FQGNSA. The CDR3 covers 15 residues. The CDR3 DNA reads as TGTGCCAGCAGCTTAGGCCAGGGAAGCAATCAGCCCCAGCATTTT. It translates to CASSLGQGSNQPQHF. Combining the CDR3 with reference TRBV7-2 and TRBJ1-5 gives the whole variable domain GAGVSQSPSNKVTEKGKDVELRCDPISGHTALYWYRQSLGQGLEFLIYFQGNSAPDKSGLPSDRFSAERTGGSVSTLTIQRTQQEDSAVYLCASSLGQGSNQPQHFGDGTRLSIL.

This clone occurred once. The rearrangement uses TRBV28 and TRBJ2-1, with D unclear. Trimming took 6 bases from V and 7 from J, leaving 10 bases between them. CDR3 length: 12 amino acids. Looked up from germline, CDR1 is MDHEN and CDR2 is SYDVKM. CDR3: CASSPGWNEQFF. As DNA, the CDR3 is TGTGCCAGCAGCCCAGGTTGGAATGAGCAGTTCTTC.

This clone occurred once. CDR3 DNA: TGTGCCAGCAGCCGCCCGGGACTTTCATTTGTGGATACGCAGTATTTT. It yields the protein CASSRPGLSFVDTQYF. This rearrangement joins TRBV12-1 to TRBJ2-3; TRBD2 reflects the table's D call only, with no check against the DNA. TRBV12-1 is a documented pseudogene. The CDR3 consists of 16 residues.

V is TRBV6-4 and J is TRBJ2-2; D possibly corresponds to TRBD2 (6 bases). CDR3 length: 15 amino acids. In germline, CDR1 is MRHNA, CDR2 SNTAGT. V was trimmed by 8 bases and J by 6 bases, leaving 19 bases between them. DNA of the CDR3: TGTGCCAGCTACTGGGTCCGGGGGAGGTCCGGGGAGCTGTTTTTT. It codes for CASYWVRGRSGELFF.

The rearrangement uses TRBV5-1 and TRBJ2-7; no firm D call. The CDR3 length is 14 residues. V was trimmed by 1 base and J by 4 bases, leaving 12 bases between them. In germline, CDR1 is SGHRS, CDR2 YFSETQ. CDR3 sequence: CASSLTSKSYEQYF. CDR3 in DNA: TGCGCCAGCAGCTTGACAAGCAAGTCTTACGAGCAGTACTTC.

This clone was picked up one time. The chain is built from TRBV6-1 and TRBJ1-1; a possible D gene is TRBD1 (5 bases). Per the germline V gene, CDR1 is MNHNS and CDR2 is SASEGT. This CDR3 is 13 amino acids long. Trimming pared 0 bases from V and 4 bases from J, leaving 6 bases between. The CDR3 is CASSEAGGTEAFF. For the CDR3, the DNA is TGTGCCAGCAGTGAAGCTGGGGGCACTGAAGCTTTCTTT.

V and J are TRBV27 and TRBJ1-2; 9 nucleotides align to TRBD1. The length of the CDR3 is 15 residues. The germline V gene has CDR1 MNHEY and CDR2 SMNVEV (reference sequence). V lost 1 base, J lost 2 bases, and 2 bases stayed unmatched. As DNA, the CDR3 is TGTGCCAGCAGTTTATTTGGACAGGGGAACTATGGCTACACCTTC. Translation gives CASSLFGQGNYGYTF.

This chain uses TRBV14 with TRBJ1-5, with unresolved D. The CDR3 length is 13 residues. With 1 base removed from V and 5 bases from J, the gap between germline ends came to 6 bases. CDR1 is SGHDN and CDR2 is FVKESK in the germline V gene. CDR3: CASSQGTYQPQHF. As DNA, the CDR3 is TGTGCCAGCAGCCAAGGGACGTATCAGCCCCAGCATTTT. Full variable domain (remainder filled in from reference TRBV14 and TRBJ1-5): EAGVTQFPSHSVIEKGQTVTLRCDPISGHDNLYWYRRVMGKEIKFLLHFVKESKQDESGMPNNRFLAERTGGTYSTLKVQPAELEDSGVYFCASSQGTYQPQHFGDGTRLSIL.